One and the same sample provided the 11 T cell receptor beta chains below, sequenced in a study of T cell changes during pregnancy in multiple sclerosis. Produced via immunoSEQ multiplex PCR; TCRdb's table is partial and in-frame only. The sample carries 20,000 to 25,000 clones, roughly 87% recorded once. The starting material was CD8+ T cells from peripheral blood mononuclear cells, obtained after pregnancy. These receptors originate from a female donor with multiple sclerosis, enrolled in a pregnancy study.

V gene TRBV6-6 combines with J gene TRBJ1-4; no clear D gene. The germline gives CDR1 MNHNY, CDR2 SVGAGI (reference sequence). V was trimmed by 4 bases and J by 0 bases, leaving 6 bases between them. There are 14 residues in the CDR3. CDR3 in amino acids: CASSWLATNEKLFF. CDR3 in DNA: TGTGCCAGCAGTTGGCTTGCAACTAATGAAAAACTGTTTTTT.

The rearrangement links TRBV6-5 to TRBJ2-1; TRBD2 agrees at 11 bases. Germline CDR1 is MNHEY and CDR2 is SVGAGI. The CDR3 contains 15 residues. The junction had 4 bases not matched to a gene; V was cut back by 6 bases and J by 3 bases. Here the CDR3 DNA reads TGTGCCAGCAGCGGGGGACTAGCGGTCTACAATGAGCAGTTCTTC. Protein sequence: CASSGGLAVYNEQFF.

The rearrangement links TRBV5-6 to TRBJ2-7, with TRBD1 identical over 9 bases. The ends lost 0 bases at V and 2 bases at J; junction bases unmatched: 3. CDR3 size: 15 residues. Germline assignment: CDR1 SGHDT and CDR2 YYEEEE. The CDR3 DNA sequence: TGTGCCAGCAGCTTGGAAGGGACAGGGCCCTACGAGCAGTACTTC. Protein sequence: CASSLEGTGPYEQYF.

V is TRBV25-1 and J is TRBJ1-2, with 8 bases identical to TRBD1. The germline V gene encodes CDR1 MGHDK and CDR2 SYGVNS. V shed 3 bases, J shed 10 bases, and the junction held 10 bases outside the gene matches. The CDR3 spans 14 residues. DNA for the CDR3: TGTGCCAGCAGTGACCTAGCAGGGGGCGCCGACTACACCTTC. Its translation is CASSDLAGGADYTF.

The chain combines TRBV6-4 with TRBJ2-3; D call uncertain. The CDR3 loop spans 13 amino acids. Trimming pared 5 bases from V and 5 bases from J, leaving 11 bases between. Germline V gene lookup returns CDR1 MRHNA and CDR2 SNTAGT. The CDR3 region is CASSLQVQDTQYF. CDR3 nucleotide sequence: TGTGCCAGCAGTCTCCAGGTCCAAGATACGCAGTATTTT.

The V gene is TRBV6-5, the J gene TRBJ2-7, with D possibly TRBD1 on 5 matching bases. Trimming removed 1 base at V and 5 bases at J, with 9 bases between. The germline CDR1 and CDR2 sequences are MNHEY and SVGAGI. This CDR3 has 13 residues. The CDR3 nucleotides read TGTGCCAGCAGTTACTTCCAGGGCCACGAGCAGTACTTC. Its protein is CASSYFQGHEQYF.

In DNA, the CDR3 is TGTGCCAGTAGTATAGCTGGGGGCGCCCACAATGAGCAGTTCTTC. This translates into CASSIAGGAHNEQFF. This chain links TRBV19 with TRBJ2-1, with D possibly matching TRBD1 (6 bases). The germline V gene has CDR1 LNHDA and CDR2 SQIVND (reference sequence). This CDR3 spans 15 amino acids. Trimming removed 1 base from V and 5 bases from J, with 12 bases in between.

The chain combines TRBV6-5 with TRBJ2-7; 7 positions match TRBD2. The CDR3 contains 14 residues. Trimming took 5 bases from V and 3 from J; bases not matched to a gene: 7. The germline CDR1 and CDR2 sequences are MNHEY and SVGAGI. The CDR3 nucleotides read TGTGCCAGCAGTCCGGGGGGAGAAGACTACGAGCAGTACTTC. As protein: CASSPGGEDYEQYF.

The chain couples TRBV29-1 to TRBJ2-5; 7 positions agree with TRBD2. This CDR3 is built from 13 residues. V was pared by 1 base and J by 11 bases, with 10 bases of the junction left unmatched. Germline V gives CDR1 SQVTM, CDR2 ANQGSEA. CDR3 loop: CSVEVPGMREQYF. DNA of the CDR3: TGCAGCGTTGAAGTTCCGGGAATGCGGGAGCAGTACTTC.

This rearrangement joins TRBV9 to TRBJ2-6; D is unresolved. Germline V gene data show CDR1 as SGDLS and CDR2 as YYNGEE. V was cut by 2 bases and J by 2 bases, with 5 bases left in between. The CDR3 totals 14 residues. Written as DNA, the CDR3 is TGTGCCAGCAGCGTCCTTCCTGGGGCCAACGTCCTGACTTTC. Translation gives CASSVLPGANVLTF.

The chain couples TRBV13 to TRBJ2-7; possibly TRBD1 for D (6 bases). V dropped 0 bases and J dropped 3 bases, with 15 bases sitting between them. The CDR3 runs to 16 residues. Germline lookup yields CDR1 PRHDT and CDR2 FYEKMQ (reference sequence). In nucleotides, the CDR3 is TGTGCCAGCAGCTTAGGCCTACGGACAGTACACTACGAGCAGTACTTC. Translating gives CASSLGLRTVHYEQYF.